This T cell receptor beta chain is drawn from a study of CD8 T cells in ankylosing spondylitis. Study-level results: There was reportedly significant enrichment of clones that were disease-linked in matched ankylosing spondylitis synovial fluid.

One entry per CDR3 protein results from TCRdb running MiXCR on the 5' RACE reads. Among roughly 220,000 distinct CDR3 sequences listed, roughly a tenth were seen once. This clonotype was detected many times. The antigen remains undetermined. J gave up 4 bases and V 4 bases, and 9 bases lay outside the gene matches. Germline CDR1 reads SGHRS; CDR2 reads YFSETQ. The CDR3 sequence is 15 residues long. The sequence was collected from a male donor with ankylosing spondylitis or in good health (not recorded which). Sequencing was carried out using blood, either unsorted or a sorted T cell fraction (not recorded which). V and J are TRBV5-1 and TRBJ2-7, with 9 bases matching TRBD1. The CDR3 here is CASSGVGTGNYEQYF. In nucleotides, the CDR3 is TGCGCCAGCAGCGGTGTTGGGACAGGGAATTACGAGCAGTACTTC.